This T cell receptor beta chain derives from a study of control samples from healthy donors and cancer patients. The sample holds one count of this clone. The repertoire was sequenced with immunoSEQ multiplex PCR; TCRdb's copy has only in-frame clones and lacks some. Among roughly 20,000 clones listed, approximately 83% were seen once. Germline V gene lookup returns CDR1 SGHTA and CDR2 FQGNSA. The CDR3 is made up of 15 amino acids. V was shortened by 0 bases and J by 6 bases, with 12 bases between the two germline ends. The chain links TRBV7-2 to TRBJ1-5; D unclear. This receptor was identified in a man aged 60-69 years with head and neck cancer. Material: PBMCs. CDR3 sequence (DNA): TGTGCCAGCAGCTTAGCGCAAGGGTCAGGTCAGCCCCAGCATTTT. This encodes CASSLAQGSGQPQHF.